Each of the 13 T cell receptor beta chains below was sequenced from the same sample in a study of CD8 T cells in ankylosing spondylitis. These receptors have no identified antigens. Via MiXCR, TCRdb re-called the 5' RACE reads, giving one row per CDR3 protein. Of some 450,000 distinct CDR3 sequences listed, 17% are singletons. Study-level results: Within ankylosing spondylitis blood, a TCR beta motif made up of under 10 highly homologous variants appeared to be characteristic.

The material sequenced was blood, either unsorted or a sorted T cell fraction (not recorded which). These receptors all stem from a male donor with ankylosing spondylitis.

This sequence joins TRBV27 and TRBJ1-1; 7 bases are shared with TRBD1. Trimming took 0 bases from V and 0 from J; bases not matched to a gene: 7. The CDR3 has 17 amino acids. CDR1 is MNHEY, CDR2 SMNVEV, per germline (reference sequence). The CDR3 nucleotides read TGTGCCAGCAGTTTATCGCTCGGGGACAGACTGAACACTGAAGCTTTCTTT. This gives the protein CASSLSLGDRLNTEAFF.

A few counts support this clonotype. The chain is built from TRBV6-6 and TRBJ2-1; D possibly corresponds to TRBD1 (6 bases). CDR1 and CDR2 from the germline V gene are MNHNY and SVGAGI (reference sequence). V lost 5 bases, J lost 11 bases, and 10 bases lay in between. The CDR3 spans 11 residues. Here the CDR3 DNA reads TGTGCCAGCAGTCGGACAGATAAGCAGTTCTTC. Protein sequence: CASSRTDKQFF.

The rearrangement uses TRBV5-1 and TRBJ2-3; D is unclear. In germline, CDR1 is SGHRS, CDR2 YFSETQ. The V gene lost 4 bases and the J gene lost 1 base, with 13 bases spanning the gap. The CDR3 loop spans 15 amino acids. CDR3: CASSRLSLGTDTQYF. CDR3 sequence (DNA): TGCGCCAGCAGCCGACTCTCTCTCGGCACAGATACGCAGTATTTT.

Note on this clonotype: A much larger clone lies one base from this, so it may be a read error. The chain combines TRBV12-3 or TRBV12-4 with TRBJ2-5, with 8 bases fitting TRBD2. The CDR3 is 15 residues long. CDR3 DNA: TGTGCCAGCAGCCTGAGCGGGAGAGTCTCGGAGACCCAGTCCTTC. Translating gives CASSLSGRVSETQSF.

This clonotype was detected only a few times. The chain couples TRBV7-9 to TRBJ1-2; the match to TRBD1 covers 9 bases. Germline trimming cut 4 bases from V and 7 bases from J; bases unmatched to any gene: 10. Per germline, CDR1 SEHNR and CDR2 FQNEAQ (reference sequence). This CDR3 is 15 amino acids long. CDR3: CASSSLDRGSSGYTF. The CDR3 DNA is TGTGCCAGCAGCTCCCTGGACAGGGGAAGTAGTGGCTACACCTTC.

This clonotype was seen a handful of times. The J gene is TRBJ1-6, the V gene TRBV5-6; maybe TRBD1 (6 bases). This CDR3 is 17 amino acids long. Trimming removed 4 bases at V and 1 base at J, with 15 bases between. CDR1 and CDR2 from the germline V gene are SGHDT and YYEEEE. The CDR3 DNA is TGTGCCAGCAGCGCCTTGGGGGCCGGGTCCTATAATTCACCCCTCCACTTT. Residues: CASSALGAGSYNSPLHF.

The CDR3 DNA follows: TGTGCCATCAGTGATAGGTTGGCTAGTGGTGAGCAGTTCTTC. This gives the protein CAISDRLASGEQFF. This sequence joins TRBV10-3 and TRBJ2-1; D remains unclear. CDR1 is ENHRY, CDR2 SYGVKD, per germline. The CDR3 sequence is 14 residues long. V was cut by 3 bases and J by 9 bases, with 15 bases left in between.

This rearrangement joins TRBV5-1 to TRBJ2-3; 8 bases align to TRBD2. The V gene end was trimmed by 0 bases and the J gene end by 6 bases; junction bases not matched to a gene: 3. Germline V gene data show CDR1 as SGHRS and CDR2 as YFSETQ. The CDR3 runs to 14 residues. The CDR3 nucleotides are TGCGCCAGCAGCTTGGACAGCGGGAGTGATACGCAGTATTTT. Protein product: CASSLDSGSDTQYF.

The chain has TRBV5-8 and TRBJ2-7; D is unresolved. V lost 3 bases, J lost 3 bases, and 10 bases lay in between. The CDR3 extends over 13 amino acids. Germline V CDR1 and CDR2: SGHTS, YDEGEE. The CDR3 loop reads CASSSLPYYEQYF. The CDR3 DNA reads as TGTGCCAGCAGCTCCCTCCCTTACTACGAGCAGTACTTC. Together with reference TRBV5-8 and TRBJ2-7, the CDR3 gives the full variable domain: EAGVTQSPTHLIKTRGQQATLRCSPISGHTSVYWYQQALGLGLQFLLWYDEGEERNRGNFPPRFSGRQFPNYSSELNVNALELEDSALYLCASSSLPYYEQYFGPGTRLTVT.

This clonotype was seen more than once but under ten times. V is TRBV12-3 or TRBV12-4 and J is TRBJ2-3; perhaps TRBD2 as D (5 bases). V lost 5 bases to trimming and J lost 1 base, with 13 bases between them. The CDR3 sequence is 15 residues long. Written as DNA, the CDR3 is TGTGCCAGCAGTCGATCGGACTTGCGCACAGATACGCAGTATTTT. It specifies CASSRSDLRTDTQYF.

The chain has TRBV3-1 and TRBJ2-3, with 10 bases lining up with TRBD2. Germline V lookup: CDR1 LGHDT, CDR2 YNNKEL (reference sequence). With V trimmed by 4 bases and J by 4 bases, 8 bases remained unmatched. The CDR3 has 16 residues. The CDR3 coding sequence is TGTGCCAGCAGCCCCCGGACTAGCGGAGGGGCAGATACGCAGTATTTT. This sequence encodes CASSPRTSGGADTQYF.

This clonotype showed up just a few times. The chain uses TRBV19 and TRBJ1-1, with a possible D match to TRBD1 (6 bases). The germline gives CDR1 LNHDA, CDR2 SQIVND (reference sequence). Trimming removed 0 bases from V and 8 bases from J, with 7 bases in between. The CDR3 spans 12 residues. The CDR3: CASSIEDREAFF. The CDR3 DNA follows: TGTGCCAGTAGTATAGAGGACAGAGAAGCTTTCTTT.

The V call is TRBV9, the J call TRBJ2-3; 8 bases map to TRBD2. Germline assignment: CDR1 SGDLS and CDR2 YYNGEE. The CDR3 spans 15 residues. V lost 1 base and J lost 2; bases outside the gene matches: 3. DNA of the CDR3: TGTGCCAGCAGCGTACGGGGGGGGTACACAGATACGCAGTATTTT. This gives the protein CASSVRGGYTDTQYF.